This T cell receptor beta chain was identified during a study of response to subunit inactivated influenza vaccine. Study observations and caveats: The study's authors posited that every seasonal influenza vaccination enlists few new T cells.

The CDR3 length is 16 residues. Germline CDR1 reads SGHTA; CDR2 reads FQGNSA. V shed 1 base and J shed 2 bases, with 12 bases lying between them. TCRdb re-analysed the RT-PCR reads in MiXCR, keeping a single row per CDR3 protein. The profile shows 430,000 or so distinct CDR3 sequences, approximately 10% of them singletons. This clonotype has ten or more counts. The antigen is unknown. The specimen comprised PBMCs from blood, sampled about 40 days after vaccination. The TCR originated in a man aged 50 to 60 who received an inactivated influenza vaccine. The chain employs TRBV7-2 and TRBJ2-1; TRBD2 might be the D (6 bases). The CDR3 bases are TGTGCCAGCAGCTTAGGGTTCGGAGGGACCTACAATGAGCAGTTCTTC. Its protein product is CASSLGFGGTYNEQFF. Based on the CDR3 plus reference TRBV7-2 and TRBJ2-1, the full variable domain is GAGVSQSPSNKVTEKGKDVELRCDPISGHTALYWYRQSLGQGLEFLIYFQGNSAPDKSGLPSDRFSAERTGGSVSTLTIQRTQQEDSAVYLCASSLGFGGTYNEQFFGPGTRLTVL.